This T cell receptor (beta chain) emerged from a study of T cell responses to AZD1222 COVID-19 vaccine. Regarding the study as a whole: Donor demographics were predominantly white British with a female majority; clonal diversity may be underestimated. Repertoire collection took place solely once the T cell response had peaked.

Some clones are missing from TCRdb's copy, which holds only in-frame ones; the method was immunoSEQ multiplex PCR. The data hold 95,000 or so clones, with about 88% observed a single time. To note about this clone: Its antigen is unknown.

J gave up 6 bases and V 2 bases, and 8 bases lay outside the gene matches. CDR3 size: 15 residues. CDR1 and CDR2 (germline): SGHNT, YYREEE (reference sequence). Sequencing used peripheral blood, obtained on day 0 of AZD1222 vaccination. The genes are TRBV5-4 and TRBJ2-4; 7 bases map to TRBD1. The source of this sequence is an adult in good health. CDR3 DNA sequence: TGTGCCAGCAGCTTATCCCAGGGACAGTTAAACATTCAGTACTTC. It encodes CASSLSQGQLNIQYF.